A single sample is the source of the 28 T cell receptor beta chains below, sequenced in a study of T-cell memory formation after mild COVID-19. A single record per CDR3 protein comes from TCRdb applying MiXCR to the 5' RACE reads. The table includes more than 250,000 distinct CDR3 sequences, roughly a sixth detected once. The sample was PBMCs or a T cell subset sorted from them (not recorded which). Receptors originate from a man younger than 30 who had mild COVID-19 (a few samples of this study predate the infection). Cell type and time point are not known.

The J gene is TRBJ2-3, the V gene TRBV6-1; D ambiguous. The CDR3 is 13 amino acids. Germline V gene sequence: CDR1 MNHNS, CDR2 SASEGT. V was cut by 3 bases and J by 5 bases, with 9 bases left in between. The CDR3 DNA sequence: TGTGCCAGCAGTGAGATGTGGGGAGATACGCAGTATTTT. Translating it yields CASSEMWGDTQYF.

This clonotype was recorded a few times. V is TRBV12-3 or TRBV12-4 and J is TRBJ1-1; 7 bases line up with TRBD1. V shed 5 bases, J shed 4 bases, and the junction held 7 bases outside the gene matches. The CDR3 sequence is 14 residues long. CDR3 protein: CASSKVAGGTEAFF. In nucleotides, the CDR3 is TGTGCCAGCAGTAAAGTGGCAGGGGGCACTGAAGCTTTCTTT.

This clonotype was found a few times. V usage is TRBV4-1 and J usage is TRBJ1-2; 7 bases agree with TRBD1. The V and J ends lost 0 bases and 4 bases, in that order; junction bases with no gene match: 2. Germline V gene sequence: CDR1 MGHRA, CDR2 YSYEKL. The CDR3 totals 14 residues. The CDR3 here is CASSQEGTAYGYTF. The CDR3 DNA reads as TGCGCCAGCAGCCAAGAAGGGACAGCCTATGGCTACACCTTC.

This chain links TRBV7-3 with TRBJ2-5; D may be TRBD1 (6 bases). The CDR3 length is 17 residues. V lost 4 bases to trimming and J lost 1 base, with 19 bases between them. In germline, CDR1 is SGHTA, CDR2 FQGTGA. The CDR3, as DNA: TGTGCCAGCAGCTCGGGCCCGGGACACGGGCGCCAAGAGACCCAGTACTTC. Its protein product is CASSSGPGHGRQETQYF.

The chain is built from TRBV10-3 and TRBJ2-5; a weak D match, TRBD2 (6 bases). From germline, CDR1 is ENHRY and CDR2 SYGVKD. V dropped 0 bases and J dropped 4 bases, with 12 bases sitting between them. The CDR3 runs to 15 residues. CDR3 sequence reads: CAISESRRGRETQYF. The CDR3 coding sequence is TGTGCCATCAGTGAGTCCAGACGGGGGAGAGAGACCCAGTACTTC.

This clonotype was observed at least ten times. The J gene is TRBJ2-1, the V gene TRBV12-3 or TRBV12-4; 13 bases map to TRBD2. V shed 6 bases, J shed 6 bases, and the junction held 5 bases outside the gene matches. The CDR3 is 15 residues long. This CDR3 is CASRSGTSGANEQFF. CDR3 in DNA: TGTGCCAGCAGGTCCGGGACTAGCGGGGCCAATGAGCAGTTCTTC.

The rearrangement uses TRBV11-2 and TRBJ1-2, with D possibly TRBD1 on 6 matching bases. Germline values: CDR1 SGHAT, CDR2 FQNNGV. Between the trimmed V and J ends, which lost 5 bases and 8 bases, there was a span of 24 bases. The CDR3 consists of 16 residues. The CDR3 DNA is TGTGCCAGCAGCCGTGTCCTTTCAGGGGTGGTGTCCGGCTACACCTTC. This sequence encodes CASSRVLSGVVSGYTF.

This clonotype was counted a few times. The rearrangement links TRBV7-9 to TRBJ2-7, with TRBD1 as a possible D gene (5 bases). Per germline, CDR1 SEHNR and CDR2 FQNEAQ (reference sequence). CDR3 length: 15 amino acids. The V end lost 2 bases, the J end lost 4 bases, and 15 bases lay between the germline ends. The CDR3 nucleotides read TGTGCCAGCAGCTTATTGGGTGACAGACCATACGAGCAGTACTTC. It is translated as CASSLLGDRPYEQYF.

This clonotype came up a few times. V usage is TRBV7-9 and J usage is TRBJ2-2; 7 nucleotides agree with TRBD1. The CDR3 is 16 residues long. Germline V gives CDR1 SEHNR, CDR2 FQNEAQ (reference sequence). V lost 4 bases, J lost 4 bases, and 9 bases stayed unmatched. The DNA of the CDR3 is TGTGCCAGCAGCTCGCCCACGAGGGGGCCCACCGGGGAGCTGTTTTTT. Translation: CASSSPTRGPTGELFF.

This clonotype was seen only a few times. The chain combines TRBV14 with TRBJ2-7, with unresolved D. V shed 0 bases and J shed 2 bases, with 8 bases lying between them. The CDR3 is 14 amino acids. The germline CDR1 and CDR2 sequences are SGHDN and FVKESK. CDR3 bases: TGTGCCAGCAGCCAAGATTCGGCCACCTACGAGCAGTACTTC. Protein: CASSQDSATYEQYF.

This sequence joins TRBV6-5 and TRBJ2-3; D assignment may be TRBD1 or TRBD2 (5 bases each). This CDR3 has 15 residues. Germline lookup yields CDR1 MNHEY and CDR2 SVGAGI. Trimming cost V 0 bases and J 5 bases, with 12 bases left between them. This CDR3 reads CASSYSGRAGDTQYF. The CDR3, as DNA: TGTGCCAGCAGTTACTCGGGCAGGGCGGGAGATACGCAGTATTTT.

The chain uses TRBV2 and TRBJ1-4; 7 bases are shared with TRBD1. J gave up 10 bases and V 1 base, and 9 bases lay outside the gene matches. CDR3 length equals 15 residues. Germline CDR1 SNHLY, CDR2 FYNNEI. The CDR3 nucleotides read TGTGCCAGCAGTGAAGGCCGTCGGACAGGAGGAAAACTGTTTTTT. It specifies CASSEGRRTGGKLFF.

This clonotype showed up just a few times. The chain combines TRBV7-9 with TRBJ2-7; D remains unclear. The germline V gene encodes CDR1 SEHNR and CDR2 FQNEAQ (reference sequence). The CDR3 contains 12 residues. V shed 2 bases and J shed 4 bases, with 6 bases lying between them. CDR3 coding DNA: TGTGCCAGCAGCTTATGGAAATACGAGCAGTACGTC. Its translation: CASSLWKYEQYV.

The chain carries TRBV7-2 and TRBJ1-1; D perhaps matches TRBD1 (5 bases). Trimming shortened V by 1 base and J by 5 bases, and 11 bases separated the two germline ends. CDR1 and CDR2 from the germline V gene are SGHTA and FQGNSA. This CDR3 region has 14 residues. For the CDR3, the DNA is TGTGCCAGCAGCTTAGTAGCGGGGCGGACTGAAGCTTTCTTT. As protein: CASSLVAGRTEAFF.

J is TRBJ2-1 and V is TRBV28; TRBD2 agrees at 9 bases. Germline V gene lookup returns CDR1 MDHEN and CDR2 SYDVKM. There are 17 residues in the CDR3. The ends lost 6 bases at V and 8 bases at J; junction bases unmatched: 17. DNA for the CDR3: TGTGCCAGCAGCACTCAGGTCGCGCGGGGGGGCTGGGATGAGCAGTTCTTC. Amino acids: CASSTQVARGGWDEQFF.

The rearrangement uses TRBV4-1 and TRBJ1-5, with no clear D. Germline loops: CDR1 MGHRA, CDR2 YSYEKL. The CDR3 length is 14 residues. V was cut by 4 bases and J by 6 bases, with 13 bases left in between. CDR3 region: CASSPSTGGQPQHF. In DNA, the CDR3 is TGCGCCAGCAGCCCTTCCACCGGCGGTCAGCCCCAGCATTTT.

This clonotype was recorded at least ten times. The chain couples TRBV7-2 to TRBJ2-1, with D perhaps TRBD1 (6 bases). The CDR3 runs to 14 residues. V was shortened by 5 bases and J by 5 bases, with 13 bases between the two germline ends. The V gene's germline CDR1 is SGHTA and CDR2 FQGNSA. CDR3 nucleotides: TGTGCCAGCAGCCCGCGCCAGGGGAACAATGAGCAGTTCTTC. Amino acid sequence: CASSPRQGNNEQFF.

As regards this clonotype: One end of the junction varies from germline; a read error may be responsible. V is TRBV5-1 and J is TRBJ1-3; 10 positions match TRBD1. The CDR3 has 16 residues. CDR1 is SGHRS, CDR2 YFSETQ, per germline. CDR3 sequence: CTSSPADRGRGNTIYF. The CDR3 coding sequence is TGCACCAGCAGCCCCGCAGACAGGGGGCGAGGAAACACCATATATTTT.

This clonotype was detected ten times or more. The gene calls are TRBV9 and TRBJ2-4; D is unclear. Germline assignment: CDR1 SGDLS and CDR2 YYNGEE. This CDR3 contains 11 residues. V was trimmed by 7 bases and J by 7 bases, leaving 9 bases between them. The CDR3 region is CASGTGNIQYF. The CDR3 DNA reads TGTGCCAGCGGAACCGGGAACATTCAGTACTTC.

This chain connects TRBV6-2 or TRBV6-3 to TRBJ1-1, with 8 bases that match TRBD1. After removal of 6 bases from V and 1 base from J, the junction contained 7 bases not matched to a gene. This CDR3 is built from 15 residues. CDR1 is MNHEY and CDR2 is SVGEGT in the germline V gene. CDR3 loop: CASSATGAANTEAFF. CDR3 DNA: TGTGCCAGCAGCGCGACAGGGGCCGCGAACACTGAAGCTTTCTTT.

The chain uses TRBV12-3 or TRBV12-4 and TRBJ1-1; D is undetermined. V was shortened by 4 bases and J by 4 bases, with 7 bases between the two germline ends. There are 12 residues in the CDR3. DNA for the CDR3: TGTGCCAGCAGTTGGTCGAGCACTGAAGCTTTCTTT. As protein: CASSWSSTEAFF.

There are many counts of this clonotype. The J gene is TRBJ1-4, the V gene TRBV7-6, with D unclear. CDR3 length: 18 residues. From germline, CDR1 is SGHVS and CDR2 FNYEAQ. The V and J ends lost 3 bases and 1 base respectively, with 18 bases between them. The CDR3 DNA is TGTGCCAGCAGCTTTCGGACGTTGGGTTTGGGAACTAATGAAAAACTGTTTTTT. Translation gives CASSFRTLGLGTNEKLFF.

The chain links TRBV7-8 to TRBJ2-2, with D possibly called TRBD1 or TRBD2 (6 bases each). This CDR3 comprises 16 residues. Trimming took 1 base from V and 7 from J, leaving 16 bases between them. Germline CDR1 reads SGHVS; CDR2 reads FQNEAQ. CDR3 amino acids: CASSLVPQGGGGELFF. CDR3 nucleotides: TGTGCCAGCAGCTTAGTGCCACAGGGAGGAGGCGGGGAGCTGTTTTTT.

In this sample, this clonotype turned up a few times. The chain recombines TRBV6-1 with TRBJ1-2, with TRBD1 identical over 10 bases. Germline CDR1 MNHNS, CDR2 SASEGT. The ends lost 5 bases at V and 5 bases at J; junction bases unmatched: 11. This CDR3 is 16 amino acids long. The CDR3 DNA reads as TGTGCCAGCAGTCTACGACAGGGGGCGGAATGGTATGGCTACACCTTC. This sequence encodes CASSLRQGAEWYGYTF.

This clonotype was counted a few times. The chain combines TRBV6-5 with TRBJ1-2; a possible D gene is TRBD1 (5 bases). The V end lost 9 bases, the J end lost 6 bases, and 17 bases lay between the germline ends. Germline V CDR1 and CDR2: MNHEY, SVGAGI. The length of the CDR3 is 13 residues. The CDR3 loop is CASSTGGVDGYTF. Written as DNA, the CDR3 is TGTGCCAGTTCCACCGGAGGGGTCGATGGCTACACCTTC.

The table lists this clonotype with a few counts. The J gene is TRBJ2-5, the V gene TRBV6-2 or TRBV6-3; 8 bases agree with TRBD2. V lost 0 bases and J lost 0; bases outside the gene matches: 9. This CDR3 has 18 residues. The V gene's germline CDR1 is MNHEY and CDR2 SVGEGT. CDR3 coding DNA: TGTGCCAGCAGTTACTCGAGCTTTTTAGCGGGGAACCAAGAGACCCAGTACTTC. Translating it yields CASSYSSFLAGNQETQYF.

This chain connects TRBV4-1 to TRBJ1-6; no firm D call. V lost 3 bases and J 7 bases, leaving 7 bases between the germline ends. The germline V gene has CDR1 MGHRA and CDR2 YSYEKL. The CDR3 is 13 residues long. CDR3 residues: CASSQLGNSPLHF. CDR3 bases: TGCGCCAGCAGCCAGCTGGGAAATTCACCCCTCCACTTT.

A few counts support this clonotype. The chain is built from TRBV24-1 and TRBJ2-3; TRBD1 aligns across 8 bases. The length of the CDR3 is 15 residues. Germline lookup yields CDR1 KGHDR and CDR2 SFDVKD. V shed 2 bases and J 8 bases; nucleotides not matched to a gene: 8. The CDR3 sequence: CATSDSQGEVATQYF. The DNA for the CDR3 is TGTGCCACCAGTGATTCACAGGGGGAGGTTGCTACGCAGTATTTT.